This T cell receptor (beta chain) was found in a study of cytomegalovirus exposure and HLA in healthy donors. PCR primers comprised 60 Vbeta and 13 Jbeta primers. Per the study methods: Among the unique TCR beta chains that a later analysis counted, about 79 million in all, about 12 million were shared. The data were produced by immunoSEQ multiplex PCR, yet TCRdb's version contains in-frame clones alone and is incomplete. The D gene and trimming were derived from the DNA, and the V and J assignments and clone size from that table. Here the sample spans 150,000 to 200,000 clones, 65% to 85% being singletons. Notes on the study in general: Analyses of presence/absence relied on an assumption of roughly uniform sequencing depth across donors. Available immune exposure information was restricted to CMV serostatus only. Most sequenced TCRs were rare (though some public TCRs occurred in many donors).

Trimming removed 4 bases at V and 6 bases at J, with 10 bases between. Germline CDR1 reads SQVTM; CDR2 reads ANQGSEA. The CDR3 loop spans 13 amino acids. A word on this clone: Its antigen is not known.

The chain combines TRBV29-1 with TRBJ1-6; D is undetermined. Sequenced material: PBMCs. The source of this sequence is a woman aged 25 to 39 in good health and CMV-seropositive. DNA for the CDR3: TGCAGCGTTGCCGTCGGGTTTAATTCACCCCTCCACTTT. Translated, it gives CSVAVGFNSPLHF.